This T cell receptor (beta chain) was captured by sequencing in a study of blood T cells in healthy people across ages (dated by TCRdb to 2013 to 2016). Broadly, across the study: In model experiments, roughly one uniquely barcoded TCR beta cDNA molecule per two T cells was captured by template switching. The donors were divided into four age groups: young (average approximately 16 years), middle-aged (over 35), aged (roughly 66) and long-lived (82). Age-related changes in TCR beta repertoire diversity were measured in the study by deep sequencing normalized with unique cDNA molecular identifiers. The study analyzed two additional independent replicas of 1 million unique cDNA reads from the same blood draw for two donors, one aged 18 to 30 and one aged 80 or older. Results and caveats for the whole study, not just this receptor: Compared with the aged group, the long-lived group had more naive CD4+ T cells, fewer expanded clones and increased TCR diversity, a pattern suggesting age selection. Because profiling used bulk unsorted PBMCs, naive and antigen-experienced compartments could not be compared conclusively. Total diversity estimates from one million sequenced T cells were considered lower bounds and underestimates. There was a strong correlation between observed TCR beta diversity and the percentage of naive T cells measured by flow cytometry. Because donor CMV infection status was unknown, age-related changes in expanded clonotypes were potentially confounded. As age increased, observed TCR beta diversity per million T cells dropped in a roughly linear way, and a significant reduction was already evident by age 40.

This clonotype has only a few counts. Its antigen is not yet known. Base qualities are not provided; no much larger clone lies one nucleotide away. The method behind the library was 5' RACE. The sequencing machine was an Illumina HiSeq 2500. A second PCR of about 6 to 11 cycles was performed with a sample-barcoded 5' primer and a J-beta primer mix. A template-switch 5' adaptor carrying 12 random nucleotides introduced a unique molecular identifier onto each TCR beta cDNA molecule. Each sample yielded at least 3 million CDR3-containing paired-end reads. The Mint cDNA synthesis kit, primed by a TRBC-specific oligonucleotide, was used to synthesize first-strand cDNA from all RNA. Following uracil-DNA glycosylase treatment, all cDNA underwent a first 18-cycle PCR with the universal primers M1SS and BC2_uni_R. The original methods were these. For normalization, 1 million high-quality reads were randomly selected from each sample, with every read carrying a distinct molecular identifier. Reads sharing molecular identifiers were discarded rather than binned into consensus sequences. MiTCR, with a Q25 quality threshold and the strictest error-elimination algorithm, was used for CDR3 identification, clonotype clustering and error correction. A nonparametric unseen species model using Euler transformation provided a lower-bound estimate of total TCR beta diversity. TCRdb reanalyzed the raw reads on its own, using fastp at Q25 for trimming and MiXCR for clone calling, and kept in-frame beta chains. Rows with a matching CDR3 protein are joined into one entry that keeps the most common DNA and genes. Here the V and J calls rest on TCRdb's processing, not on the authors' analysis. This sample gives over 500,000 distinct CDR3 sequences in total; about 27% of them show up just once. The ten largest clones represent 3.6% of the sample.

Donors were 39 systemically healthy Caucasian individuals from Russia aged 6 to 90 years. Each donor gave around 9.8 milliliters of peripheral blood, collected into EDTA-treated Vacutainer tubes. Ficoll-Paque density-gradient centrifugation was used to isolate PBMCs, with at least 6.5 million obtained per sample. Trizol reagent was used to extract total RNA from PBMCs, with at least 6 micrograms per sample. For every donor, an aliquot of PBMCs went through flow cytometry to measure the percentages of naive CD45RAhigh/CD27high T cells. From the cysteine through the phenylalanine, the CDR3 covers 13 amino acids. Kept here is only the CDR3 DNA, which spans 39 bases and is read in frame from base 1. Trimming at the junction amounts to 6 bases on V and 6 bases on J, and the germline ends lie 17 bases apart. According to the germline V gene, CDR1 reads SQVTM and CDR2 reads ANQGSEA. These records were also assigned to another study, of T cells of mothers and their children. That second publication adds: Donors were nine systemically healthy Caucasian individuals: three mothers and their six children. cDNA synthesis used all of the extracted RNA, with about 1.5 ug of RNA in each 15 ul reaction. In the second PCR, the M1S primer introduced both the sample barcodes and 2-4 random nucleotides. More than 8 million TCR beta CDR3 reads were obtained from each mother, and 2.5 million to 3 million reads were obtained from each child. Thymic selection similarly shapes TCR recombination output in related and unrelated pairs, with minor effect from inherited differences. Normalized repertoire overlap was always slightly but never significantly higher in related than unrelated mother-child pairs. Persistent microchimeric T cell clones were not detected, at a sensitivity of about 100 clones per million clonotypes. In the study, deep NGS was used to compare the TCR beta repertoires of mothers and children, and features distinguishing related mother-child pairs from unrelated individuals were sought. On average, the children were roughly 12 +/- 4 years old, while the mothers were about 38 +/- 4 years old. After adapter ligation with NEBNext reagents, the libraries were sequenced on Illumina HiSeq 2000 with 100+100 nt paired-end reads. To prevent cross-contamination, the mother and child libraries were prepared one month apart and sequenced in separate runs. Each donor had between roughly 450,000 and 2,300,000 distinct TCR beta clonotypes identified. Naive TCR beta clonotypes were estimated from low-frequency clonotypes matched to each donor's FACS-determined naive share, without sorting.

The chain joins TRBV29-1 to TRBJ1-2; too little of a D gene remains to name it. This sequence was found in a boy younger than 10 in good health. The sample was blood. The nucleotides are TGCAGCGTCTGGGCATCCGACCTCAATGGCTACACCTTC. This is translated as CSVWASDLNGYTF.